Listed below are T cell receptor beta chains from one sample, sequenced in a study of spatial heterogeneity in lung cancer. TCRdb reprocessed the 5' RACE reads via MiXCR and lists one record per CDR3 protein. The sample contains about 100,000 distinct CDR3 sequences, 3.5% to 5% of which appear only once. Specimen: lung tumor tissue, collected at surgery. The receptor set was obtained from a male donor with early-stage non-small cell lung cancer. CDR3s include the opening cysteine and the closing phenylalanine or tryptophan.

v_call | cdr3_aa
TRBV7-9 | CASSPRGDREAFF
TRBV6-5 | CAVPGSSSYEQYF
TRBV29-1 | CSVEKGQLLETQYF
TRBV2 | CASSSGLFAWADTQYF
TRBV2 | CASSAGTGGSYEQYF
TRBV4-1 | CASSQPFGSYTGELFF
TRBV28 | CASRKGWDEKLFF
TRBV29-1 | CSVRRGADTQYF
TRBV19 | CASSRASGSVTGELFF
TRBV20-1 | CSARDRTGRSYGYTF
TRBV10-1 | CASSESWGQETQYF
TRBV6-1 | CASRASGMGNYEQYF
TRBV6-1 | CASARTPSNQPQHF
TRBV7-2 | CASSFEPLETQYF
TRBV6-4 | CASSDSSISGRDTQYF
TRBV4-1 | CASSQEGLAGKQYF
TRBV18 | CASSRASEESDTQYF
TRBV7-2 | CASSLVRGEIAGYTF
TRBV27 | CASSQWGPPSNEQFF
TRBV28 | CASSEVLPYNEQFF
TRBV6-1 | CASSEAHERNSPLHF
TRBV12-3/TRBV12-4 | CASSLVGETQYF
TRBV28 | CASSSPGRWGNTQYF
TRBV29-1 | CSATGTSGKGWTQYF
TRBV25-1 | CASPSNVSDRSYEQYF
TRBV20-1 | CSARIPWGSQGRQDTQYF
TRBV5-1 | CASSPRTGLGEQFF
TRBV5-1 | CASSPPGVGVTEAFF
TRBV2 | CASRRIPQRANTEAFF
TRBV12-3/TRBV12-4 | CASSALAGVVDTQYF
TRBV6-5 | CASSTARQGGEQYF
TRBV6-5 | CASSSTSGSLETQYF
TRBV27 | CASSLGAGGFNEQFF
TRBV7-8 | CASSLFPAGTEAFF
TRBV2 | CASSSRGGGQPQHF
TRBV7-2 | CASSLAGAETQYF
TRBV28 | CAIRGGLSGYTF
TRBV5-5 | CASSPRAGFFTDNEQFF
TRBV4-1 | CASSQDITGRFVWQYF
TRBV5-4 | CASSLSREGELFF
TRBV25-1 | CASRGGAGDEQFF
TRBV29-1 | CSVDRTPVNTEAFF
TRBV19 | CASSPDSSQETQYF
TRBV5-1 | CASSLISSSDGANVLTF
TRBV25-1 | CASSESLGTQYF
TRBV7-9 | CASRGTVSYEQYF
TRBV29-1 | CSGGGTYEQYF
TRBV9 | CASSDGDYYSEQFF
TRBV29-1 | CSVEGRQITGGSYTF
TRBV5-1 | CASTPGFPPDTQYF
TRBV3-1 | CASSQESRPGLGPYEQYF
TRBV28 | CASSGSGGEYQETQYF
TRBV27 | CASSFQRARPPTGELFF
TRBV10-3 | CAITERVGDSPLHF
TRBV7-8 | CASSLGEGYVGYTF